This TCR beta chain emerged from a study of cytomegalovirus exposure and HLA in healthy donors. V gave up 1 base and J gave up 4 bases, with 8 bases separating them. From germline, CDR1 is LNHDA and CDR2 SQIVND (reference sequence). The CDR3 contains 14 residues. Study conclusions and caveats: In a later analysis, TCR beta V- and J-gene trimming was associated with a missense DCLRE1C variant. In a later analysis, TCR association rates varied by HLA locus: DRB1 most, HLA-C fewest.

On this clone: Its specificity is not known.

The PCR had 60 Vbeta and 13 Jbeta primers. Assay: immunoSEQ multiplex PCR; the TCRdb copy retains only in-frame clones and omits some. The profile covers roughly 100,000 clones, with almost 85% appearing a single time and 4.5% to 7% taken by the ten largest. This chain connects TRBV19 to TRBJ1-5; D remains unclear. Sequences were obtained from PBMCs. The TCR comes from a woman aged 18-35 years in good health and CMV-seropositive. CDR3 amino acids: CASSIGTGNQPQHF. The DNA for the CDR3 is TGTGCCAGTAGTATAGGCACGGGGAATCAGCCCCAGCATTTT.